This T cell receptor (beta chain) was found in a study of blood T cell repertoires in COVID-19. How the authors handled the data: Quantification of nucleated cells was approximated via reference gene primer amplification. Repertoires were generated with immunoSEQ multiplex PCR, while TCRdb's copy carries only in-frame clones and drops some. The DNA was the basis for D and trimming; V, J and clone size are from that table. The sample consists of approximately 27,000 clones, around 88% of them appearing once. CDR1 PRHDT and CDR2 FYEKMQ come from the germline V gene (reference sequence). Between the trimmed V and J ends, which lost 1 base and 1 base, there was a span of 11 bases. CDR3 length: 16 amino acids.

The sample consisted of peripheral blood. This receptor was obtained from a man between 65 and 85 years old with acute or convalescent COVID-19. The V gene is TRBV13, the J gene TRBJ1-5, with D tentatively TRBD1 (6 bases). The CDR3 DNA reads as TGTGCCAGCAGCTTAGCAGGGGATGAGAGCAATCAGCCCCAGCATTTT. It specifies CASSLAGDESNQPQHF.